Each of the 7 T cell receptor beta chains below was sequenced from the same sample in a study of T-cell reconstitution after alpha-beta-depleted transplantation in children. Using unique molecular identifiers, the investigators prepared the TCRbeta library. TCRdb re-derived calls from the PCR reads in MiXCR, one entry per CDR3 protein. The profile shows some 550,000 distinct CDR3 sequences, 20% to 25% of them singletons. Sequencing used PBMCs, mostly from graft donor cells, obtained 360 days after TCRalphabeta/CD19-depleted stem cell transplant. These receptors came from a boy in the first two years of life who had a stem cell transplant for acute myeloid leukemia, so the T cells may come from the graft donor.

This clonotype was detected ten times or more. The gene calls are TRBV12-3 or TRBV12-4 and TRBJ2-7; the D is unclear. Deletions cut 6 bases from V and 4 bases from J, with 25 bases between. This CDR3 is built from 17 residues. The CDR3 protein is CASSLIAQDRSGYEQYF. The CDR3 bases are TGTGCCAGCAGCCTAATAGCCCAGGATAGGTCGGGTTACGAGCAGTACTTC.

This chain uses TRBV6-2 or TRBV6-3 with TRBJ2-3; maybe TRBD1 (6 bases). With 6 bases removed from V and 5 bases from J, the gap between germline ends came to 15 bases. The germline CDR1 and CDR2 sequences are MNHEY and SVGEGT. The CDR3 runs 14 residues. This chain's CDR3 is CASRRGGSIDTQYF. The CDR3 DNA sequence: TGTGCCAGCAGAAGAGGGGGTTCGATAGATACGCAGTATTTT.

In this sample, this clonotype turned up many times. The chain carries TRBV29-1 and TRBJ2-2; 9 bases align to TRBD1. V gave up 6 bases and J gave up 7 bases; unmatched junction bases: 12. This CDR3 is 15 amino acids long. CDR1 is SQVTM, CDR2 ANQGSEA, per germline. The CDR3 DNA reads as TGCAGCGTCGATTGGGACAGGGAGGGTGGCGGGGAGCTGTTTTTT. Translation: CSVDWDREGGGELFF.

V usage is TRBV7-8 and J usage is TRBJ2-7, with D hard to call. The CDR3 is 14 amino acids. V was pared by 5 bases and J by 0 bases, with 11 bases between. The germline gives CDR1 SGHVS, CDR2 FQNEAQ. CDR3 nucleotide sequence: TGTGCCAGCAGCCAAGAGTCCAGCTCCTACGAGCAGTACGTC. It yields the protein CASSQESSSYEQYV.

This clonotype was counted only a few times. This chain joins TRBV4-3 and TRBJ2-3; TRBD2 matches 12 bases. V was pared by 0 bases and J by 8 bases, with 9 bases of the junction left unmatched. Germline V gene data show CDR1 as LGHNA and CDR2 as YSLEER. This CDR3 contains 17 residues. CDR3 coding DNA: TGCGCCAGCAGCCAAGACCGCAGACTAGCGGGGGCGGGTACGCAGTATTTT. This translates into CASSQDRRLAGAGTQYF.

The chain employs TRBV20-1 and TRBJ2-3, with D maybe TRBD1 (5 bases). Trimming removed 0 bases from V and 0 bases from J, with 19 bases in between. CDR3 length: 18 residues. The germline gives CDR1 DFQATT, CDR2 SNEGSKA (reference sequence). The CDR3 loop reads CSARDWIKGSTSTDTQYF. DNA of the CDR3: TGCAGTGCTAGAGATTGGATAAAGGGGTCAACTAGCACAGATACGCAGTATTTT.

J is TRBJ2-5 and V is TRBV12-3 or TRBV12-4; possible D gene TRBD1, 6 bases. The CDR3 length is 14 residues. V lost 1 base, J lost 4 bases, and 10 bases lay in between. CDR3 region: CASSLVPGVETQYF. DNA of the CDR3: TGTGCCAGCAGTTTAGTCCCAGGGGTAGAGACCCAGTACTTC.